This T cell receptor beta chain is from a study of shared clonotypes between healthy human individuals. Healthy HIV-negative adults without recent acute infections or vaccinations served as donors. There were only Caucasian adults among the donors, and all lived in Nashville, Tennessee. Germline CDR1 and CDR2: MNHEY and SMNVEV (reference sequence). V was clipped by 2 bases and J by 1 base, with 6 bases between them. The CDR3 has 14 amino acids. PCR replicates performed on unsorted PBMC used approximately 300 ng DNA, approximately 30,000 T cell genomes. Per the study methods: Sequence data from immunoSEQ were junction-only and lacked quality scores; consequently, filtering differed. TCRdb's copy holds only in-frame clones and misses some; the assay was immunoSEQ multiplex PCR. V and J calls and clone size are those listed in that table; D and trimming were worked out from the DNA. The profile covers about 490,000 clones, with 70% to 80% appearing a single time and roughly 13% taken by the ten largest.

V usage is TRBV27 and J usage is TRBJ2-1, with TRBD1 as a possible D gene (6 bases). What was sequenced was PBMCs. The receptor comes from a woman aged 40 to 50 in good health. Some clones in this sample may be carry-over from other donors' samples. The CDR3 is CASSLQGSYNEQFF. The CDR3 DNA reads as TGTGCCAGCAGTTTACAGGGGTCCTACAATGAGCAGTTCTTC.